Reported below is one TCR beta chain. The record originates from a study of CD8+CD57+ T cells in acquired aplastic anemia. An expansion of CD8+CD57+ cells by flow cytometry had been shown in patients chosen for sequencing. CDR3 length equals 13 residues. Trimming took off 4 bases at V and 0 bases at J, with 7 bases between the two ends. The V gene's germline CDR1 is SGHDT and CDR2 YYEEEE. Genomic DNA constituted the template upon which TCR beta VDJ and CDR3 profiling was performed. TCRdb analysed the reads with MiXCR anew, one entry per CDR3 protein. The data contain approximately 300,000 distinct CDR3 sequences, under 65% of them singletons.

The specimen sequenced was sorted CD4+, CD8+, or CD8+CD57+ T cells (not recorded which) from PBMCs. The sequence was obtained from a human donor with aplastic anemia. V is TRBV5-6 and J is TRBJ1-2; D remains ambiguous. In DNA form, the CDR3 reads TGTGCCAGCAGCGTGATCGCTAACTATGGCTACACCTTC. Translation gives CASSVIANYGYTF. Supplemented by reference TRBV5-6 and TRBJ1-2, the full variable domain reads DAGVTQSPTHLIKTRGQQVTLRCSPKSGHDTVSWYQQALGQGPQFIFQYYEEEERQRGNFPDRFSGHQFPNYSSELNVNALLLGDSALYLCASSVIANYGYTFGSGTRLTVV.